A selection of T cell receptor beta chains follows, all from one sample in a study of T cell repertoires in cytomegalovirus infection. TCRdb independently ran MiXCR on the reads; one entry per CDR3 protein. The sample lists about 450,000 distinct CDR3 sequences; 25% to 40% were seen once. The specimen sequenced was PBMCs. Receptors were obtained from a human donor in good health (CMV status not recorded). Some clones in this sample may be carry-over from other donors' samples. The CDR3 runs from the conserved cysteine through the conserved F or W. The D gene is left open where the match is weak. Size is stated for part of the rows, as once, few or many counts, or as a class when the clone is expanded.

J gene	CDR3 length	V gene	clone size	D gene	CDR3 protein	CDR3 DNA
TRBJ2-3	16	TRBV6-5	few	.	CASSPGATGRTDTQYF	TGTGCCAGCAGTCCCGGAGCGACCGGTAGGACAGATACGCAGTATTTT
TRBJ2-7	16	TRBV25-1	many	.	CASSNYRSQSSYEQYF	TGTGCCAGCAGTAATTACAGGAGCCAGAGCTCCTACGAGCAGTACTTC
TRBJ2-1	15	TRBV7-2	.	TRBD2	CASSFSGGSYNEQLF	TGTGCCAGCAGCTTTAGCGGGGGCTCCTACAATGAGCAGTTATTC
TRBJ2-7	12	TRBV5-4	few	.	CASSLPDSEQYF	TGTGCCAGCAGCCTACCTGACAGCGAGCAGTACTTC
TRBJ1-4	16	TRBV4-1	.	.	CASSPGGGTTNEKLFF	TGCGCCAGCTCCCCTGGTGGTGGGACAACTAATGAAAAACTGTTTTTT
TRBJ1-5	14	TRBV12-3/TRBV12-4	.	.	CASSFQGGHQPQHF	TGTGCCAGCAGTTTTCAGGGAGGACATCAGCCCCAGCATTTT
TRBJ1-1	15	TRBV7-6	.	TRBD1	CASSRDRGFNTEAFF	TGTGCCAGCAGCAGGGACAGGGGCTTCAACACTGAAGCTTTCTTT
TRBJ2-1	14	TRBV24-1	.	.	CATSDSGTYNEQFF	TGTGCCACCAGTGATTCGGGGACCTACAATGAGCAGTTCTTC
TRBJ1-1	12	TRBV6-1	few	TRBD1	CASILGQGGAFF	TGTGCCAGCATCTTGGGACAGGGGGGAGCTTTCTTT
TRBJ2-4	17	TRBV7-2	many	TRBD1	CASSFRRGQGAQNIQYF	TGTGCCAGCAGCTTTCGGCGGGGACAGGGGGCTCAAAACATTCAGTACTTC
TRBJ2-5	14	TRBV4-2	.	.	CASSQEEGRETQYF	TGTGCCAGCAGCCAAGAAGAGGGACGAGAGACCCAGTACTTC
TRBJ1-5	13	TRBV20-1	.	TRBD1	CSARRTGEQPQHF	TGCAGTGCTAGAAGGACAGGAGAACAGCCCCAGCATTTT
TRBJ2-1	15	TRBV7-3	few	.	CASSPDRMVGNEQFF	TGTGCCAGCAGCCCGGACCGGATGGTGGGAAATGAGCAGTTCTTC
TRBJ1-5	14	TRBV28	many	.	CASSVGDLNQPQHF	TGTGCCAGCAGTGTGGGGGACCTAAATCAGCCCCAGCATTTT
TRBJ2-2	16	TRBV11-3	few	.	CASSYRRGAEGGELFF	TGTGCCAGCAGCTATAGGCGCGGTGCTGAAGGCGGGGAGCTGTTTTTT
TRBJ2-7	15	TRBV6-2/TRBV6-3	many	TRBD1	CASSDPTGKDYEQYF	TGTGCCAGCAGCGATCCGACAGGGAAGGACTACGAGCAGTACTTC
TRBJ2-1	15	TRBV7-2	few	.	CASSLVGEERNEQFF	TGTGCCAGCAGCTTAGTAGGGGAGGAACGCAATGAGCAGTTCTTC
TRBJ2-7	15	TRBV19	.	TRBD2	CASRPTSGVSYEQYF	TGTGCCAGTAGACCCACTAGCGGGGTATCCTACGAGCAGTACTTC
TRBJ2-2	13	TRBV7-6	.	.	CASSHGSTGELFF	TGTGCCAGCAGCCATGGGTCCACCGGGGAGCTGTTTTTT
TRBJ2-5	13	TRBV20-1	few	.	CSASPLAEETQYF	TGCAGTGCTAGTCCGCTAGCAGAAGAGACCCAGTACTTC
TRBJ1-1	15	TRBV5-4	.	.	CASSLSSDSITEAFF	TGTGCCAGCAGCTTGTCTTCGGACAGTATCACTGAAGCTTTCTTT
TRBJ2-1	15	TRBV7-8	few	TRBD2	CASSLTLAGGAEQFF	TGTGCCAGCAGCTTAACCCTAGCGGGGGGGGCTGAGCAGTTCTTC
TRBJ2-3	15	TRBV4-1	.	.	CASGWGDTSTDTQYF	TGCGCCAGCGGCTGGGGCGATACTAGCACAGATACGCAGTATTTT
TRBJ1-2	14	TRBV2	once	.	CASSDNGVAHGYTF	TGTGCCAGCAGTGATAACGGGGTGGCCCATGGCTACACCTTC
TRBJ2-3	15	TRBV7-2	.	TRBD1	CASSTPDRGLSTQYF	TGTGCCAGCAGCACGCCGGACAGGGGACTCAGTACGCAGTATTTT
TRBJ2-3	14	TRBV24-1	few	.	CATSDLQVGLTQYF	TGTGCCACCAGTGATTTGCAGGTAGGGTTGACGCAGTATTTT
TRBJ2-1	19	TRBV4-1	.	.	CASSQEEGLTRPSEDEQFF	TGCGCCAGCAGCCAAGAGGAGGGGTTGACTAGGCCGTCAGAGGATGAGCAGTTCTTC
TRBJ2-7	17	TRBV28	few	.	CASSLRSGRISSYEQYF	TGTGCCAGCAGTTTACGGAGCGGCAGGATTAGCTCCTACGAGCAGTACTTC
TRBJ1-3	11	TRBV30	.	.	CAWRVSNTIYF	TGTGCCTGGAGGGTTTCAAACACCATATATTTT
TRBJ1-1	13	TRBV27	few	TRBD1	CASSPTGWAEAFF	TGTGCCAGCAGCCCGACAGGGTGGGCTGAAGCTTTCTTT
TRBJ1-2	15	TRBV7-2	few	TRBD1	CASSPSDRVNYGYTF	TGTGCCAGCAGCCCATCGGACAGGGTAAACTATGGCTACACCTTC
TRBJ1-2	14	TRBV6-6	.	.	CASSQRTPDYGYTF	TGTGCCAGCAGTCAAAGGACTCCTGACTATGGCTACACCTTC
TRBJ2-5	17	TRBV28	few	.	CASSFVPGVSYQETQYF	TGTGCCAGCAGTTTCGTTCCGGGGGTTTCCTACCAAGAGACCCAGTACTTC
TRBJ2-1	16	TRBV19	.	TRBD2	CASSSRTSGGRDEQFF	TGTGCCAGTAGTTCTCGGACTAGCGGGGGCCGTGATGAGCAGTTCTTC
TRBJ1-2	15	TRBV7-8	.	.	CASSLRAGVNYGYTF	TGTGCCAGCAGCTTACGGGCCGGGGTAAACTATGGCTACACCTTC
TRBJ2-5	16	TRBV7-9	few	TRBD1	CASSDGAKGAQETQYF	TGTGCCAGCAGCGACGGAGCCAAGGGGGCCCAAGAGACCCAGTACTTC
TRBJ2-1	13	TRBV20-1	many	TRBD2	CSARRLAENEQFF	TGCAGTGCTAGAAGACTAGCGGAAAATGAGCAGTTCTTC
TRBJ2-7	13	TRBV2	.	.	CASTRQSSYEQYF	TGTGCCAGCACCAGACAGAGCTCCTACGAGCAGTACTTC
TRBJ1-2	13	TRBV12-3/TRBV12-4	few	.	CASRYRSNYGYTF	TGTGCCAGCAGATACAGGTCTAACTATGGCTACACCTTC
TRBJ2-3	13	TRBV24-1	.	.	CATSESSTDTQYF	TGTGCCACCAGTGAATCTAGCACAGATACGCAGTATTTT
TRBJ1-2	15	TRBV4-1	.	.	CASSQEKGSYYGYTF	TGCGCCAGCAGCCAAGAAAAAGGCAGCTACTATGGCTACACCTTC
TRBJ1-1	13	TRBV7-3	many	TRBD1	CASSFQGAAEAFF	TGTGCCAGCAGCTTTCAGGGGGCCGCTGAAGCTTTCTTT
TRBJ1-2	13	TRBV7-2	.	.	CARSFERGKGYTF	TGTGCCAGAAGCTTCGAACGAGGGAAGGGCTACACCTTC